What follows are 23 T cell receptor beta chains derived from one specimen sequenced in a study of cytomegalovirus exposure and HLA in healthy donors. Researchers ran the PCR with 60 Vbeta and 13 Jbeta primers. Sequencing used immunoSEQ multiplex PCR; TCRdb keeps in-frame clones, though not all of them. In the table there are approximately 89,000 clones, roughly 85% of which are singletons. Sequences were obtained from PBMCs. The receptors here all came from a man aged 40-50 years in good health and CMV-seropositive.

The CDR3 nucleotides read TGCGCCAGCAGCTTGGCCGTCAGGGATTATGGCTACACCTTC. Its translation: CASSLAVRDYGYTF. The rearrangement uses TRBV5-1 and TRBJ1-2; the D gene is possibly TRBD1 (5 bases). Trimming stripped 0 bases from V and 5 bases from J, with 11 bases between. The CDR3 consists of 14 residues. Germline CDR1 and CDR2: SGHRS and YFSETQ.

The chain recombines TRBV7-2 with TRBJ2-3, with 7 bases aligning to TRBD2. CDR3 length: 15 amino acids. Germline V gene lookup returns CDR1 SGHTA and CDR2 FQGNSA. J was trimmed by 2 bases and V by 5 bases; bases with no gene match: 7. The CDR3 spells CASSRGLDNTDTQYF. In DNA form, the CDR3 reads TGTGCCAGCAGCCGAGGACTAGACAACACAGATACGCAGTATTTT.

The gene calls are TRBV7-9 and TRBJ1-3, with TRBD1 matching over 7 bases. In germline, CDR1 is SEHNR, CDR2 FQNEAQ (reference sequence). With V trimmed by 4 bases and J by 9 bases, 6 bases remained unmatched. There are 13 residues in the CDR3. Written as DNA, the CDR3 is TGTGCCAGCAGCTCCTACGACAGGGCCACCATATATTTT. Protein product: CASSSYDRATIYF.

The sample holds one count of this clone. V usage is TRBV5-4 and J usage is TRBJ1-6; D is ambiguous. V shed 5 bases and J shed 5 bases, with 8 bases lying between them. This CDR3 region has 13 residues. Germline-derived CDR1 and CDR2 are SGHNT and YYREEE (reference sequence). The CDR3 sequence is CASRSGHNSPLHF. The CDR3 DNA reads TGTGCCAGCAGGAGCGGGCATAATTCACCCCTCCACTTT.

The CDR3 region has the DNA TGTGCCAGTAGTACGCCGGGACAGGGTTTGTACGAGCAGTACTTC. Translated, it gives CASSTPGQGLYEQYF. This sequence joins TRBV19 and TRBJ2-7; 9 nucleotides align to TRBD1. Germline V gene sequence: CDR1 LNHDA, CDR2 SQIVND (reference sequence). The CDR3 covers 15 residues. The trim removed 4 bases at V and 4 bases at J, leaving 8 bases unmatched.

V is TRBV5-1 and J is TRBJ2-3; 9 bases align to TRBD2. The CDR3 spans 17 residues. Looked up from germline, CDR1 is SGHRS and CDR2 is YFSETQ. The junction had 12 bases not matched to a gene; V was cut back by 4 bases and J by 3 bases. In DNA, the CDR3 is TGCGCCAGCAGCAAAGCGGCGGGGCTAGCGGGGACAGATACGCAGTATTTT. Translating gives CASSKAAGLAGTDTQYF.

CDR3 nucleotides: TGTGCCAGCAGTTCCCTCGCCAGGGGTGGACTCTATGGCTACACCTTC. It encodes CASSSLARGGLYGYTF. The chain uses TRBV27 and TRBJ1-2; weak D call: TRBD1 (6 bases). The CDR3 is 16 residues long. Germline V CDR1 and CDR2: MNHEY, SMNVEV (reference sequence). V shed 4 bases and J shed 4 bases, with 19 bases lying between them.

On this clone itself: At the DNA level, this CDR3 is encoded by other sequences in the same sample as well. This chain uses TRBV5-4 with TRBJ2-7; 7 bases agree with TRBD1. The CDR3 extends over 15 amino acids. Trimming took 3 bases from V and 0 from J; bases not matched to a gene: 6. CDR1 is SGHNT, CDR2 YYREEE, per germline (reference sequence). The CDR3 nucleotides read TGTGCCAGCAGCTCGAGGGACAGATCCTCCTACGAGCAGTACTTC. It encodes CASSSRDRSSYEQYF.

This clone is classed as medium-sized (0.01 to 0.1%). The rearrangement joins TRBV28 to TRBJ1-6; the match to TRBD1 covers 9 bases. Unmatched junction bases numbered 9, after V lost 6 bases and J lost 15 bases. Germline V gives CDR1 MDHEN, CDR2 SYDVKM. The CDR3 has 13 residues. The CDR3 DNA follows: TGTGCCAGCAGCCGGGACAGGGTGGTTCTCCTCCACTTT. Its translation: CASSRDRVVLLHF.

For this clone: Other DNA sequences in the sample encode the same CDR3. This sequence joins TRBV28 and TRBJ2-7, with 7 positions matching TRBD2. CDR1 is MDHEN and CDR2 is SYDVKM in the germline V gene. V shed 5 bases and J 5 bases; nucleotides not matched to a gene: 12. This CDR3 is 15 amino acids long. CDR3 loop: CASSPGGVKSNEQYF. For the CDR3, the DNA is TGTGCCAGCAGTCCGGGAGGCGTGAAATCTAACGAGCAGTACTTC.

The rearrangement uses TRBV7-6 and TRBJ2-3; no clear D gene. The ends were cut back, 0 bases at V and 0 bases at J, with 7 bases in the middle. The germline V gene has CDR1 SGHVS and CDR2 FNYEAQ. The CDR3 runs to 15 residues. CDR3 in amino acids: CASSLARASTDTQYF. The CDR3 coding sequence is TGTGCCAGCAGCTTAGCACGAGCTAGCACAGATACGCAGTATTTT.

V is TRBV6-1 and J is TRBJ1-4; maybe TRBD1 (5 bases). V lost 7 bases to trimming and J lost 8 bases, with 14 bases between them. Germline CDR1 reads MNHNS; CDR2 reads SASEGT. The CDR3 is made up of 13 amino acids. The CDR3 coding sequence is TGTGCCAGCACGCCCAGGGCGGGGGAAAAACTGTTTTTT. This gives the protein CASTPRAGEKLFF.

This clone was observed a handful of times. The chain combines TRBV6-1 with TRBJ2-5; D gene uncertain. The CDR3 sequence is 14 residues long. CDR1 and CDR2 (germline): MNHNS, SASEGT. V was trimmed by 6 bases and J by 4 bases, leaving 15 bases between them. The CDR3 sequence is CASSTFELGETQYF. The CDR3 DNA follows: TGTGCCAGCAGCACCTTTGAGCTTGGAGAGACCCAGTACTTC.

This clone was detected only once. The chain uses TRBV5-1 and TRBJ2-2; D is unresolved. This CDR3 spans 14 amino acids. The germline V gene encodes CDR1 SGHRS and CDR2 YFSETQ. V dropped 0 bases and J dropped 2 bases, with 5 bases sitting between them. CDR3 in DNA: TGCGCCAGCAGCTTGGGACTTAACACCGGGGAGCTGTTTTTT. Amino acids: CASSLGLNTGELFF.

In its sample, this clone was seen once. The V and J genes are TRBV18 and TRBJ1-4; D unclear. Trimming stripped 4 bases from V and 0 bases from J, with 9 bases between. The CDR3 has 15 residues. The germline CDR1 and CDR2 sequences are KGHSH and LQKENI. The CDR3 nucleotides are TGTGCCAGCTCACGGAGGACGACAACTAATGAAAAACTGTTTTTT. This translates into CASSRRTTTNEKLFF.

The genes are TRBV14 and TRBJ2-1; D unresolved. The V and J ends lost 0 bases and 0 bases respectively, with 6 bases between them. This CDR3 is 15 amino acids long. The germline CDR1 and CDR2 sequences are SGHDN and FVKESK. The CDR3 coding sequence is TGTGCCAGCAGCCAAGATTGGGCCTCCTACAATGAGCAGTTCTTC. This translates into CASSQDWASYNEQFF.

This chain joins TRBV4-2 and TRBJ1-4; a possible D gene is TRBD1 (6 bases). CDR3 size: 21 residues. Trimming stripped 3 bases from V and 0 bases from J, with 26 bases between. Germline values: CDR1 LGHNA, CDR2 YNFKEQ. CDR3 DNA: TGTGCCAGCAGCCACCCCGGGGGGGCAGGGGCCGAACGGGCAACTAATGAAAAACTGTTTTTT. Translating it yields CASSHPGGAGAERATNEKLFF.

This chain links TRBV19 with TRBJ1-5; possible D gene TRBD1, 5 bases. The CDR3 is made up of 20 amino acids. V dropped 4 bases and J dropped 3 bases, with 28 bases sitting between them. From germline, CDR1 is LNHDA and CDR2 SQIVND (reference sequence). Here the CDR3 reads CASSKEARVGGLVDNQPQHF. The CDR3 nucleotides are TGTGCCAGTAGTAAAGAAGCCCGGGTTGGGGGGTTAGTCGACAATCAGCCCCAGCATTTT.

The chain links TRBV15 to TRBJ2-3; D possibly corresponds to TRBD2 (6 bases). The CDR3 runs 14 residues. V dropped 3 bases and J dropped 5 bases, with 12 bases sitting between them. From germline, CDR1 is LNHNV and CDR2 YYDKDF (reference sequence). CDR3 nucleotides: TGTGCCACCAGCAGCGATTTGGGGGGAGATACGCAGTATTTT. Translated, it gives CATSSDLGGDTQYF.

The J gene is TRBJ2-5, the V gene TRBV28; D is possibly TRBD2 (6 bases). The CDR3 has 16 amino acids. With 3 bases removed from V and 1 base from J, the gap between germline ends came to 15 bases. The germline V gene has CDR1 MDHEN and CDR2 SYDVKM. CDR3 sequence reads: CASSFIRGGGQETQYF. As DNA, the CDR3 is TGTGCCAGCAGTTTTATAAGGGGAGGAGGCCAAGAGACCCAGTACTTC. Using reference TRBV28 and TRBJ2-5 for the parts outside the CDR3, the full variable domain is DVKVTQSSRYLVKRTGEKVFLECVQDMDHENMFWYRQDPGLGLRLIYFSYDVKMKEKGDIPEGYSVSREKKERFSLILESASTNQTSMYLCASSFIRGGGQETQYFGPGTRLLVL.

V is TRBV7-2 and J is TRBJ1-2, with D tentatively TRBD1 (6 bases). CDR1 SGHTA and CDR2 FQGNSA come from the germline V gene. The CDR3 covers 13 residues. Trimming removed 3 bases from V and 8 bases from J, with 13 bases in between. The CDR3 DNA reads TGTGCCAGCAGCTTTAGACAGGATGGGGGCTACACCTTC. This codes for CASSFRQDGGYTF.

The J gene is TRBJ2-5, the V gene TRBV5-1; TRBD2 matches at 7 bases. CDR1 is SGHRS, CDR2 YFSETQ, per germline. This CDR3 is 14 amino acids long. J was trimmed by 5 bases and V by 4 bases; bases with no gene match: 8. CDR3 loop: CASSQGTTRETQYF. DNA of the CDR3: TGCGCCAGCAGCCAAGGGACTACGAGGGAGACCCAGTACTTC.

CDR3 loop: CASRRTGTNEKLFF. The CDR3 nucleotides read TGTGCCAGCAGGCGGACAGGGACTAATGAAAAACTGTTTTTT. V and J are TRBV6-5 and TRBJ1-4; 8 nucleotides line up with TRBD1. The junction had 2 bases not matched to a gene; V was cut back by 6 bases and J by 2 bases. CDR3 length equals 14 residues. Germline lookup yields CDR1 MNHEY and CDR2 SVGAGI.